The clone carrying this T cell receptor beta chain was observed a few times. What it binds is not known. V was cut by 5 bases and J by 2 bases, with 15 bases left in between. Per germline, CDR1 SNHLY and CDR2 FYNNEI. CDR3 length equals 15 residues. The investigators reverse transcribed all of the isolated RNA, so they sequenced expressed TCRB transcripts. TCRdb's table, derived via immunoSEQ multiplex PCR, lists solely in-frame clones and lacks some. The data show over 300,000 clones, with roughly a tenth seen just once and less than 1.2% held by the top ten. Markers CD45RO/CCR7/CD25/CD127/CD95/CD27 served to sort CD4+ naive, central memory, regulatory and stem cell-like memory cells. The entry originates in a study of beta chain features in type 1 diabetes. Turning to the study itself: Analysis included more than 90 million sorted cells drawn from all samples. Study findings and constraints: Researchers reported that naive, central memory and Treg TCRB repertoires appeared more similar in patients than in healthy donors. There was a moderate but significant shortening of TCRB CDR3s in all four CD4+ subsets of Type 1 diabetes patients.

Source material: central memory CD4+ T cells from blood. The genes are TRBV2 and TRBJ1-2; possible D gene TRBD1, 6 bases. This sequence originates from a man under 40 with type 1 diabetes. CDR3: CASSPSRGSNYGYTF. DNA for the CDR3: TGTGCCAGCAGTCCCTCCAGGGGATCCAACTATGGCTACACCTTC.